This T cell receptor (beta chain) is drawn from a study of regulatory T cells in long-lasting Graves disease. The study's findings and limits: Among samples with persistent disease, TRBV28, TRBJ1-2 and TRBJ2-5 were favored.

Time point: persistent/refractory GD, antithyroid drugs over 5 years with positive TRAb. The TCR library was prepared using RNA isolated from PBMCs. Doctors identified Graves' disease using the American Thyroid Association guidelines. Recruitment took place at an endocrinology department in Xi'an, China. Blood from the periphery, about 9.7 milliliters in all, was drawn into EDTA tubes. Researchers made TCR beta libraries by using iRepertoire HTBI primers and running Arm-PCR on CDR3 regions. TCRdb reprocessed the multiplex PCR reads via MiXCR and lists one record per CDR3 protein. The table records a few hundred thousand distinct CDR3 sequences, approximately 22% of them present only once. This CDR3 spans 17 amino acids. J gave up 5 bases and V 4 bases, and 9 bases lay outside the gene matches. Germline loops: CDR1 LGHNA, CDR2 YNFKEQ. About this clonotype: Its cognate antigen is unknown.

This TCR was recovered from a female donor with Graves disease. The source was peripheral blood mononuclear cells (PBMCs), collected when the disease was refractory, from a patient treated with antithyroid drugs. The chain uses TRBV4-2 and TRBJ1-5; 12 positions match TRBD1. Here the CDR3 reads CASSLRPGQGAHQPQHF. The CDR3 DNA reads TGTGCCAGCAGCCTTCGCCCGGGACAGGGGGCGCATCAGCCCCAGCATTTT.